The sequence of this TCR beta chain was determined in a study of blood T cell repertoires in COVID-19. Turning to the study itself: Samples came from the United States, Italy and Spain, spanning acute and convalescent COVID-19. The cDNA or gDNA used as material had been derived from T cells, B-cell-depleted T cells, or PBMCs.

Assay: immunoSEQ multiplex PCR; the TCRdb copy retains only in-frame clones and omits some. The sample shows about 100,000 clones, 70% to 90% of them seen only once. Per the germline V gene, CDR1 is LNHDA and CDR2 is SQIVND (reference sequence). The CDR3 consists of 15 residues. J lost 1 base, V lost 9 bases, and 8 bases had no gene match. The sample comprised peripheral blood. The chain is built from TRBV19 and TRBJ2-1; TRBD2 agrees at 8 bases. The sequence was obtained from a woman aged 55-70 years with acute or convalescent COVID-19. The CDR3 nucleotides read TGTGCCAGCAACGAGGGCGGGAGGTCCTACAATGAGCAGTTCTTC. This encodes CASNEGGRSYNEQFF. The variable domain in full, completed from reference TRBV19 and TRBJ2-1, reads DGGITQSPKYLFRKEGQNVTLSCEQNLNHDAMYWYRQDPGQGLRLIYYSQIVNDFQKGDIAEGYSVSREKKESFPLTVTSAQKNPTAFYLCASNEGGRSYNEQFFGPGTRLTVL.